A selection of T cell receptor beta chains follows, all from one sample in a study of tumor-infiltrating lymphocytes in localized non-small cell lung cancer. Here immunoSEQ multiplex PCR was the method, and the copy in TCRdb shows in-frame clones only, minus some. The sample lists approximately 14,000 clones, 75% to 85% occurring once. The sequenced material came from lung tumor tissue. The source of these receptors is a human donor with non-small cell lung cancer. CDR3s include the opening cysteine and the closing phenylalanine or tryptophan. D genes are given only for firm matches. Some rows have no size entry. The others give once, few or many, or a class for an expanded clone.

d_call	v_call	clone_size	j_call	cdr3_aa	cdr3_nt
TRBD2	TRBV11-2	NA	TRBJ2-5	CASSLVAGGPQTQYF	TGTGCCAGCAGCTTAGTTGCGGGAGGGCCCCAGACCCAGTACTTC
NA	TRBV10-3	NA	TRBJ2-7	CAIRAFPGFSYEQYF	TGTGCCATCAGAGCATTTCCCGGGTTCTCCTACGAGCAGTACTTC
NA	TRBV5-6	NA	TRBJ2-5	CASSLEARGRETQYF	TGTGCCAGCAGCTTGGAGGCTAGGGGAAGAGAGACCCAGTACTTC
NA	TRBV6-1	NA	TRBJ2-5	CASSRAAQEAQYF	TGTGCCAGCAGTAGGGCGGCTCAAGAGGCCCAGTACTTC
NA	TRBV6-1	NA	TRBJ2-7	CASSEPIEQYF	TGTGCCAGCAGTGAACCCATCGAGCAGTACTTC
NA	TRBV6-5	NA	TRBJ1-2	CASSYLQGNYGYTF	TGTGCCAGCAGTTACCTACAGGGTAACTATGGCTACACCTTC
TRBD1	TRBV29-1	once	TRBJ2-2	CSIRQGDAAGELFF	TGCAGCATCCGACAGGGGGATGCGGCCGGGGAGCTGTTTTTT
NA	TRBV30	NA	TRBJ1-5	CAWSVDNQPQHF	TGTGCCTGGAGTGTAGACAATCAGCCCCAGCATTTT
TRBD2	TRBV7-9	few	TRBJ2-3	CASSLTTSRSTDTQYF	TGTGCCAGCAGCTTAACGACTAGCCGTAGCACAGATACGCAGTATTTT
NA	TRBV6-6	NA	TRBJ1-1	CASRGASEAFF	TGTGCCAGTAGGGGGGCATCTGAAGCTTTCTTT
TRBD2	TRBV11-3	NA	TRBJ2-5	CASSFISGSYTQYF	TGTGCCAGCAGCTTCATTAGCGGGAGTTACACCCAGTACTTC
NA	TRBV6-5	NA	TRBJ1-1	CASSYSTYTEAFF	TGTGCCAGCAGTTACTCAACATACACTGAAGCTTTCTTT
NA	TRBV2	NA	TRBJ2-5	CASSEMVDQYF	TGTGCCAGCAGTGAAATGGTAGACCAGTACTTC
NA	TRBV7-2	medium-sized	TRBJ2-7	CASSMGTGTYEQYF	TGTGCCAGCAGCATGGGGACTGGGACCTACGAGCAGTACTTC
NA	TRBV25-1	once	TRBJ2-3	CASSESRGRTDTQYF	TGTGCCAGCAGTGAATCCCGGGGACGCACAGATACGCAGTATTTT
NA	TRBV5-8	NA	TRBJ1-5	CASSLAGVSNQPQHF	TGTGCCAGCAGCTTGGCAGGGGTTAGCAATCAGCCCCAGCATTTT